These 21 T cell receptor beta chains came from one sample sequenced in a study of blood T cells in healthy people across ages (dated by TCRdb to the mid-2010s). Library method: 5' RACE. TCRdb names Illumina HiSeq 2500 as the instrument used. A second PCR of about 7 to 12 cycles was run with a J-beta primer mix and a sample-barcoded 5' primer. TCRdb applied fastp at Q25 and MiXCR to the public reads, then kept only in-frame beta chains. Rows are combined by CDR3 protein, so each entry shows the most common genes and DNA. Within this sample are 1.5 million to 2 million distinct CDR3 sequences, with roughly 30% of them counted one time only. The top ten clonotypes cover 7.7% of the sample. Input material: blood. The receptor source for this set is a woman aged 25-40 years in good health.

V is TRBV29-1 and J is TRBJ2-2; 10 nucleotides line up with TRBD2. Germline CDR1 SQVTM, CDR2 ANQGSEA. The CDR3 extends over 16 amino acids. The J segment lost 2 bases and the V segment lost 6 bases, leaving 9 bases of the junction unmatched. In DNA form, the CDR3 reads TGCAGCGTCCGCGGTTCTAGCGGGAGAAACACCGGGGAGCTGTTTTTT. This codes for CSVRGSSGRNTGELFF.

The genes are TRBV5-1 and TRBJ1-4, with D possibly being TRBD1 (6 bases). Looked up from germline, CDR1 is SGHRS and CDR2 is YFSETQ. This CDR3 is built from 15 residues. V lost 3 bases and J 3 bases, leaving 12 bases between the germline ends. The CDR3 region has the DNA TGCGCCAGCAGCTCCAGGGGAAGCTCTAATGAAAAACTGTTTTTT. This encodes CASSSRGSSNEKLFF.

Details on this clonotype: A junction boundary mismatches the germline segment, possibly from a read error. This sequence joins TRBV7-9 and TRBJ2-5; D call uncertain. CDR1 and CDR2 from the germline V gene are SEHNR and FQNEAQ (reference sequence). The CDR3 runs 16 residues. CDR3 sequence: CASSLRLADIQKTQYF. The DNA of the CDR3 is TGTGCCAGCAGCTTAAGGCTGGCAGATATCCAAAAGACCCAGTACTTC.

This chain joins TRBV2 and TRBJ2-5, with a tentative D call TRBD1 (6 bases). The CDR3 consists of 13 residues. The V gene lost 6 bases and the J gene lost 3 bases, with 11 bases spanning the gap. The germline V gene encodes CDR1 SNHLY and CDR2 FYNNEI. The CDR3 reads CASRQGFKETQYF. DNA of the CDR3: TGTGCCAGCAGACAGGGATTTAAAGAGACCCAGTACTTC.

On this clonotype: Its ends do not fully match the called genes, so a read error is possible. This CDR3 reads CASSPERGRETQHF. The CDR3, as DNA: TGTGCCAGCAGTCCTGAGCGGGGGCGAGAGACCCAGCACTTC. The chain recombines TRBV12-3 or TRBV12-4 with TRBJ2-5; 8 nucleotides align to TRBD2. The CDR3 length is 14 residues.

This clonotype appeared a few times. The chain combines TRBV27 with TRBJ2-7; D is possibly TRBD1 or TRBD2 (5 bases each). There are 16 residues in the CDR3. Germline V gene sequence: CDR1 MNHEY, CDR2 SMNVEV (reference sequence). Trimming stripped 6 bases from V and 2 bases from J, with 20 bases between. In DNA, the CDR3 is TGTGCCAGCAGCCGAGCCGGGGCTAGTGGAGCCTACGAGCAGTACTTC. Translated: CASSRAGASGAYEQYF.

This clonotype has a handful of counts. V is TRBV13 and J is TRBJ1-2, with D uncertain. There are 14 residues in the CDR3. Germline-derived CDR1 and CDR2 are PRHDT and FYEKMQ (reference sequence). The V gene lost 1 base and the J gene lost 8 bases, with 14 bases spanning the gap. CDR3 DNA: TGTGCCAGCAGCTTAGTCGGCACCGAGGAAGGCTACACCTTC. Translating gives CASSLVGTEEGYTF. Full variable domain (outside the CDR3, taken from reference TRBV13 and TRBJ1-2): AAGVIQSPRHLIKEKRETATLKCYPIPRHDTVYWYQQGPGQDPQFLISFYEKMQSDKGSIPDRFSAQQFSDYHSELNMSSLELGDSALYFCASSLVGTEEGYTFGSGTRLTVV.

This clonotype showed up many times. V and J are TRBV3-1 and TRBJ2-1; D perhaps matches TRBD2 (6 bases). CDR1 and CDR2 (germline): LGHDT, YNNKEL (reference sequence). The CDR3 has 14 residues. Trimming left V 2 bases short and J 3 bases short, with 8 bases between. For the CDR3, the DNA is TGTGCCAGCAGCCAACGCGGGGTCTACAATGAGCAGTTCTTC. Translating it yields CASSQRGVYNEQFF.

This clonotype was seen a few times. The CDR3 DNA sequence: TGTGCCAGTAGTATGCTAACGGATACGCAGTATTTT. It encodes CASSMLTDTQYF. The rearrangement joins TRBV19 to TRBJ2-3; D ambiguous. Germline CDR1 reads LNHDA; CDR2 reads SQIVND (reference sequence). V dropped 3 bases and J dropped 6 bases, with 7 bases sitting between them. The CDR3 is made up of 12 amino acids.

There are a few counts of this clonotype. This chain links TRBV6-5 with TRBJ2-7, with D possibly matching TRBD1 (5 bases). The CDR3 spans 14 residues. Looked up from germline, CDR1 is MNHEY and CDR2 is SVGAGI. Trimming stripped 11 bases from V and 0 bases from J, with 17 bases between. Written as DNA, the CDR3 is TGTGCCTGCAAATCGGCCCAGGGCTCCTACGAGCAGTACTTC. This codes for CACKSAQGSYEQYF.

This clonotype was seen only a few times. The chain carries TRBV20-1 and TRBJ2-5, with a tentative D call TRBD1 (6 bases). The length of the CDR3 is 12 residues. The germline gives CDR1 DFQATT, CDR2 SNEGSKA (reference sequence). V was clipped by 5 bases and J by 5 bases, with 12 bases between them. CDR3 protein: CSAPAQGETQYF. In nucleotides, the CDR3 is TGCAGTGCTCCTGCCCAGGGGGAGACCCAGTACTTC.

This clonotype was recorded a few times. An end of the junction does not agree with germline; a read error may underlie this. The V gene is TRBV28, the J gene TRBJ2-7, with D possibly TRBD1 on 5 matching bases. In germline, CDR1 is MDHEN, CDR2 SYDVKM. The CDR3 covers 13 residues. The CDR3 bases are TGTGCCGGCAGTTTCGACAGATGCTACGAGCAGTACTTC. Protein product: CAGSFDRCYEQYF.

This clonotype was recorded many times. Written as DNA, the CDR3 is TGCAGTGCTAGGGCCACTTACGGGGGAGCTTACAATGAGCAGTTCTTC. Amino acid sequence: CSARATYGGAYNEQFF. This chain joins TRBV20-1 and TRBJ2-1, with D tentatively TRBD2 (6 bases). Germline CDR1 DFQATT, CDR2 SNEGSKA (reference sequence). This CDR3 has 16 amino acids. V was shortened by 3 bases and J by 4 bases, with 19 bases between the two germline ends.

This sequence joins TRBV9 and TRBJ2-1; 10 positions match TRBD2. Per the germline V gene, CDR1 is SGDLS and CDR2 is YYNGEE. This CDR3 has 16 residues. After removal of 2 bases from V and 6 bases from J, the junction contained 8 bases not matched to a gene. CDR3 DNA: TGTGCCAGCAGCGTTCTTAGCGGGAGGAACGGCAATGAGCAGTTCTTC. Its protein is CASSVLSGRNGNEQFF.

This clonotype was observed many times. The chain combines TRBV28 with TRBJ2-4; weak D call: TRBD2 (6 bases). In germline, CDR1 is MDHEN, CDR2 SYDVKM. The V end lost 8 bases, the J end lost 2 bases, and 16 bases lay between the germline ends. The CDR3 spans 15 residues. The CDR3 DNA follows: TGTGCCAGCCCCCGCGGGATCGGGTCCAAAAACATTCAGTACTTC. This translates into CASPRGIGSKNIQYF.

The rearrangement links TRBV28 to TRBJ2-5; possible D gene TRBD1, 6 bases. The J call may be wrong; the DNA end is better matched by TRBJ2-7. The CDR3 is 13 amino acids. Per germline, CDR1 MDHEN and CDR2 SYDVKM. The CDR3, as DNA: TGTGCCAGCAGTCCCAACAGGGTCCACGAGCAGTACTTC. Its translation is CASSPNRVHEQYF.

The gene calls are TRBV5-1 and TRBJ2-3, with TRBD1 matching over 10 bases. Germline assignment: CDR1 SGHRS and CDR2 YFSETQ. V lost 4 bases to trimming and J lost 4 bases; unmatched junction nucleotides: 9. The CDR3 extends over 16 amino acids. CDR3 nucleotides: TGCGCCAGCAGCCTCCACGGACAGGGGGTGGCAGATACGCAGTATTTT. Protein: CASSLHGQGVADTQYF.

The rearrangement links TRBV12-3 or TRBV12-4 to TRBJ1-1, with D possibly matching TRBD1 (5 bases). This CDR3 has 12 residues. Trimming took off 6 bases at V and 7 bases at J, with 12 bases between the two ends. CDR3 residues: CASSLMTVEAFF. Here the CDR3 DNA reads TGTGCCAGCAGCCTAATGACAGTTGAAGCTTTCTTT.

In regard to this clonotype: A much larger clone differs by one base, so this may be a read error. The chain has TRBV5-1 and TRBJ2-1; D is ambiguous. Germline values: CDR1 SGHRS, CDR2 YFSETQ. V was clipped by 3 bases and J by 10 bases, with 20 bases between them. The CDR3 is made up of 15 amino acids. The CDR3 loop reads CASSYDGSHSYEQFF. CDR3 in DNA: TGCGCCAGCAGCTACGACGGATCCCACTCCTACGAGCAGTTCTTC.

In this sample, this clonotype turned up a few times. This chain connects TRBV7-2 to TRBJ2-1; 13 bases match TRBD2. Germline V gene lookup returns CDR1 SGHTA and CDR2 FQGNSA. V trimming: 4 bases; J trimming: 8 bases; junction bases outside the gene matches: 8. The CDR3 spans 16 residues. The CDR3 loop reads CASSYTGTSGMYEQFF. The CDR3 bases are TGTGCCAGCAGCTATACCGGGACTAGCGGGATGTATGAGCAGTTCTTC.

This clonotype was seen only a few times. In DNA, the CDR3 is TGCAGTGCTAAGGGAGGTCGCACAGATACGCAGTATTTT. As protein: CSAKGGRTDTQYF. V is TRBV20-1 and J is TRBJ2-3, with D perhaps matching TRBD2 (6 bases). Germline V gene data show CDR1 as DFQATT and CDR2 as SNEGSKA (reference sequence). V shed 4 bases and J shed 1 base, with 9 bases lying between them. The CDR3 spans 13 residues.